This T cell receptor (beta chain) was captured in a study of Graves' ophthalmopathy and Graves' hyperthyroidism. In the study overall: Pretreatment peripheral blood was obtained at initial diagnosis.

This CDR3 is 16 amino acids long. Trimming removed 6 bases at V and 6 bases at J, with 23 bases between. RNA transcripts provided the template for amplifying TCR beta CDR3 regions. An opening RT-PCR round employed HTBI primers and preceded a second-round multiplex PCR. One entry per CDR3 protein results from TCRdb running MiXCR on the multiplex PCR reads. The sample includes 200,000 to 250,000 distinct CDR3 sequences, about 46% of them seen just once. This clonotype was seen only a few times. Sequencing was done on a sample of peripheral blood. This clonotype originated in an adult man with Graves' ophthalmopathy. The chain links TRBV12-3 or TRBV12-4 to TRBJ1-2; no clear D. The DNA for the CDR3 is TGTGCCAGCAGCAAGCTGTCGGACGGGATTGCGGATGGCTACACCTTC. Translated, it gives CASSKLSDGIADGYTF.